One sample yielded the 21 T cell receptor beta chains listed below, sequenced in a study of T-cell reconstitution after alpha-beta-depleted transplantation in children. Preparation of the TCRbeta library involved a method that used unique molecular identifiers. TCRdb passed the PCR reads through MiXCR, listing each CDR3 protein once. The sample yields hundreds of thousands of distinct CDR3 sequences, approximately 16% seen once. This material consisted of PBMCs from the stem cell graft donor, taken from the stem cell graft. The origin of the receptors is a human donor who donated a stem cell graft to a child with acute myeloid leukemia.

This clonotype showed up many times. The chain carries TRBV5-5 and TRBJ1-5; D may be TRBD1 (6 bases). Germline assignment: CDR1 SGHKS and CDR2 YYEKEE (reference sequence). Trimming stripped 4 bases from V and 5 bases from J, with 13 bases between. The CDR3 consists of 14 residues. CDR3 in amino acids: CASSTDSLDQPQHF. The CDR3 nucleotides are TGTGCCAGCAGCACGGACAGTTTGGATCAGCCCCAGCATTTT.

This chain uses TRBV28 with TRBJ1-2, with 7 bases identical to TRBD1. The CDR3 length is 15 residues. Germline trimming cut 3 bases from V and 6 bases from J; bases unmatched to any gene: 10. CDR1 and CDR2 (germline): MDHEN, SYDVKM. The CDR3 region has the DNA TGTGCCAGCAGTTTCTCGGGACAGCCTAGGAATGGCTACACCTTC. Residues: CASSFSGQPRNGYTF.

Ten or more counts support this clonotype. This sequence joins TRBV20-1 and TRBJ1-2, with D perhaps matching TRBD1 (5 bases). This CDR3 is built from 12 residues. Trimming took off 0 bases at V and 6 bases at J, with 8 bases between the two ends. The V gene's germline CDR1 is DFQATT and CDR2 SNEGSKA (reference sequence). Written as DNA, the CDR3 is TGCAGTGCTAGAGAGGCAGGGAATGGCTACACCTTC. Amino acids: CSAREAGNGYTF.

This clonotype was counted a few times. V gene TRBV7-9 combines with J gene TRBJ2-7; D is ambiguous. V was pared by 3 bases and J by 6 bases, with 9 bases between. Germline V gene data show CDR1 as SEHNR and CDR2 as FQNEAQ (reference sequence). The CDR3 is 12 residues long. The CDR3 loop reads CASSLSAAEQYF. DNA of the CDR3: TGTGCCAGCAGCTTGTCGGCCGCCGAGCAGTACTTC.

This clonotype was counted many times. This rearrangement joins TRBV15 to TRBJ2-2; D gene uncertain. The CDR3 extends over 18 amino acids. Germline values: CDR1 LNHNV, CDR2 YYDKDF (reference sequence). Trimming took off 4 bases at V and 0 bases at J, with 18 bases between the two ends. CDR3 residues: CATSTGDVRTSNTGELFF. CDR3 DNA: TGTGCCACCAGCACAGGCGACGTGCGGACCTCGAACACCGGGGAGCTGTTTTTT.

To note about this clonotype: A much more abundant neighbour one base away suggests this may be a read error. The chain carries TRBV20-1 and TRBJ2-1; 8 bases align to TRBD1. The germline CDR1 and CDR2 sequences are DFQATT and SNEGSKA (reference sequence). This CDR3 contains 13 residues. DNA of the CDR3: TGCAGTGCTTTCCACAGGGGGAGGAATGGGCAGTTCTTC. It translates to CSAFHRGRNGQFF.

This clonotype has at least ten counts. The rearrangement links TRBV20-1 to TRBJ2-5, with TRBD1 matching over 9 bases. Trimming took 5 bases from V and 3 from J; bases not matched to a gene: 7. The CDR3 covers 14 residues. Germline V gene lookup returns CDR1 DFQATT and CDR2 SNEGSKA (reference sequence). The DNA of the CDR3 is TGCAGTGCTGAATCCGGGACAGGGAAAGAGACCCAGTACTTC. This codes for CSAESGTGKETQYF.

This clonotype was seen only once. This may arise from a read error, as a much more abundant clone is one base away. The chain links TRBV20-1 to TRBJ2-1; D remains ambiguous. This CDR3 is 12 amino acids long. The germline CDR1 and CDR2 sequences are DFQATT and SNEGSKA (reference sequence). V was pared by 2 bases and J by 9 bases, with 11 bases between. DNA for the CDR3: TGCAGTGCTAGACTAACGGGCCTTGAGCAGTTCTTC. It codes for CSARLTGLEQFF.

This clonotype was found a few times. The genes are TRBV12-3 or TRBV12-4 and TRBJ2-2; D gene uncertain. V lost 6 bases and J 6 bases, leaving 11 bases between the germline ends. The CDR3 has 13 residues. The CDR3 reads CASSPGAPGELFF. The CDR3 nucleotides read TGTGCCAGCAGCCCCGGAGCGCCCGGGGAGCTGTTTTTT.

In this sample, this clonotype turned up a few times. This chain's CDR3 is CASSLAGSSSSTDTQYF. The DNA for the CDR3 is TGCGCCAGCAGCTTAGCGGGGAGCTCGTCTAGCACAGATACGCAGTATTTT. The chain is built from TRBV5-1 and TRBJ2-3; 7 nucleotides line up with TRBD2. Per the germline V gene, CDR1 is SGHRS and CDR2 is YFSETQ. The CDR3 loop spans 17 amino acids. The V segment lost 2 bases and the J segment 0 bases; nucleotides outside the gene matches: 9.

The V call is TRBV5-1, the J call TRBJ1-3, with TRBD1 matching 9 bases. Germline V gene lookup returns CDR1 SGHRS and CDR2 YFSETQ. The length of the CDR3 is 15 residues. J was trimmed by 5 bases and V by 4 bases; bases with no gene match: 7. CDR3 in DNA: TGCGCCAGCAGCATTACAGGGGGCGACAGAAACACCATATATTTT. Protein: CASSITGGDRNTIYF.

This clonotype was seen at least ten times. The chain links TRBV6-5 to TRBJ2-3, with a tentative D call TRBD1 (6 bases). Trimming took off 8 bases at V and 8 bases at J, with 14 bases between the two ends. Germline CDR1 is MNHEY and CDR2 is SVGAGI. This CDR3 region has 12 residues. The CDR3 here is CASGQGMVTQYF. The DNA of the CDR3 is TGTGCCAGCGGGCAGGGGATGGTTACGCAGTATTTT.

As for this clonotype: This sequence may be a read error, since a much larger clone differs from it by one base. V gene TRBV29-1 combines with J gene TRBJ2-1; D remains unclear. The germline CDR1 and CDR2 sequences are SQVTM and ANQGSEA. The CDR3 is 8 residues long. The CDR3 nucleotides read TGCAAGCGCGATGAGCGGTTCTTC. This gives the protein CKRDERFF.

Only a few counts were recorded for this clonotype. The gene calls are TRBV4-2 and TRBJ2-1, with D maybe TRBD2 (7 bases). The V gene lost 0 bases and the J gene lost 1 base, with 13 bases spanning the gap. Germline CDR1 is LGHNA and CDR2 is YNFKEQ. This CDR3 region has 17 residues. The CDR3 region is CASSQEGRGRSYNEQFF. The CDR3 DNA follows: TGTGCCAGCAGCCAAGAAGGGCGGGGGCGATCCTACAATGAGCAGTTCTTC.

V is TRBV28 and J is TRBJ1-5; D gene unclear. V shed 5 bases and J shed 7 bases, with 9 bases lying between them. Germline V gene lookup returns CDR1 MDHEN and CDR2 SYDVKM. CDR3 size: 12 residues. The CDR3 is CASSLLVQPQHF. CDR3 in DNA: TGTGCCAGCAGTCTGTTAGTACAGCCCCAGCATTTT.

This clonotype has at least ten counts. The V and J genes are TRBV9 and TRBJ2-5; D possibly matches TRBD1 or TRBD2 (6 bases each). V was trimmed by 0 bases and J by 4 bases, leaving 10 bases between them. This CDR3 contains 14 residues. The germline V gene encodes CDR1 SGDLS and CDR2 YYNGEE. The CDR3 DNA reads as TGTGCCAGCAGCGTAGTAGGGGGGCGAGAGACCCAGTACTTC. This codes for CASSVVGGRETQYF. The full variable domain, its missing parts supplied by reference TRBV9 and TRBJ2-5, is DSGVTQTPKHLITATGQRVTLRCSPRSGDLSVYWYQQSLDQGLQFLIQYYNGEERAKGNILERFSAQQFPDLHSELNLSSLELGDSALYFCASSVVGGRETQYFGPGTRLLVL.

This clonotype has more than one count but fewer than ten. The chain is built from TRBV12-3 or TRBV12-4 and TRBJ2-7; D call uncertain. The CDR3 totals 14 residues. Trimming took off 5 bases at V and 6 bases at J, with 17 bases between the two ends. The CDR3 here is CASSPDMWGFEQYF. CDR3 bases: TGTGCCAGCAGTCCGGATATGTGGGGTTTCGAGCAGTACTTC.

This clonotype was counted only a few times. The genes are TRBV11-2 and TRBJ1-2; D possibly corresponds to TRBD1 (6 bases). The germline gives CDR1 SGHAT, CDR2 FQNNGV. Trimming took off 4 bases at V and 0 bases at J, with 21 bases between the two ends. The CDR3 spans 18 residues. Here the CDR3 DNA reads TGTGCCAGCAGCTCAAACATCCAGGGGTTGAAGGCTAACTATGGCTACACCTTC. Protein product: CASSSNIQGLKANYGYTF. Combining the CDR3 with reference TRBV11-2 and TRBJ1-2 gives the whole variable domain EAGVAQSPRYKIIEKRQSVAFWCNPISGHATLYWYQQILGQGPKLLIQFQNNGVVDDSQLPKDRFSAERLKGVDSTLKIQPAKLEDSAVYLCASSSNIQGLKANYGYTFGSGTRLTVV.

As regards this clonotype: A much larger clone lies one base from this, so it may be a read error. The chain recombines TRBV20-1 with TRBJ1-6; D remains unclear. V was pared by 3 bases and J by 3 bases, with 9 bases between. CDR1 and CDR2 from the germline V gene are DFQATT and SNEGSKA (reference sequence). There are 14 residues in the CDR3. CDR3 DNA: TGCAGTGCTAGCGGGATATACTATAATTCACCCCTCCACTTT. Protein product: CSASGIYYNSPLHF.

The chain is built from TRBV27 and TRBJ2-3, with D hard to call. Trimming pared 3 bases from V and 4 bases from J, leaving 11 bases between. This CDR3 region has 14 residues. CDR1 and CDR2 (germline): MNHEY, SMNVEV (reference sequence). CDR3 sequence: CASSFSELADTQYF. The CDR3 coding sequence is TGTGCCAGCAGTTTTTCAGAGTTGGCAGATACGCAGTATTTT.

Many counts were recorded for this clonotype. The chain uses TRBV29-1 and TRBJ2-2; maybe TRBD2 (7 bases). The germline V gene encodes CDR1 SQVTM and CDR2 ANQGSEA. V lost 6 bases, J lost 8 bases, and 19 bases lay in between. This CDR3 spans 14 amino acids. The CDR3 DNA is TGCAGCGTCCCAGGGGACTACCTTGTGGGGGAGCTGTTTTTT. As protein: CSVPGDYLVGELFF.